This T cell receptor (beta chain) was recorded in a study of blood T cells in healthy people across ages (dated by TCRdb to about 2015). A note on the overall study: In model experiments, roughly one uniquely barcoded TCR beta cDNA molecule per two T cells was captured by template switching. To avoid experimental bias, donors of different ages were randomly spread across the sequencing lanes. Four age groups were formed from the donors: young (average approximately 17 years), middle-aged (around 39), aged (roughly 58) and long-lived (less than 85). Using deep sequencing normalized with unique cDNA molecular identifiers, the study measured how TCR beta repertoire diversity changes with age. Using the same blood draw, the study looked at two additional independent replicas of 1 million unique cDNA reads for two donors, one aged 18 to 29 and the other aged 80 or older.

The method behind the library was 5' RACE. TCRdb records Illumina HiSeq 2500 as the sequencer. A second PCR of about 6 to 11 cycles was performed with a sample-barcoded 5' primer and a J-beta primer mix. A unique molecular identifier was introduced onto each TCR beta cDNA molecule by a template-switch 5' adaptor carrying 12 random nucleotides. At least 2.5 million CDR3-containing paired-end reads were obtained from each sample. First-strand cDNA was synthesized from all RNA with the Mint cDNA synthesis kit, primed by a TRBC-specific oligonucleotide. Following uracil-DNA glycosylase treatment, all cDNA underwent a first 18-cycle PCR with the universal primers M1SS and BC2_uni_R. Processing in the source paper ran as follows. Normalization of each sample was performed by random selection of 1 million high-quality reads, each carrying a distinct molecular identifier. Reads with shared molecular identifiers were discarded instead of being binned into consensus sequences. MiTCR, set to a Q25 quality threshold and the strictest error-elimination algorithm, was used for CDR3 identification, clonotype clustering and error correction. A nonparametric unseen species model with Euler transformation was used to estimate a lower bound on total TCR beta diversity. The public reads were reprocessed in TCRdb via fastp at Q25 and MiXCR, keeping in-frame beta chains. Each CDR3 protein appears once, grouped with its most common genes and DNA. TCRdb's processing, not the study's, gives the V and J calls here. The sample records roughly 2 million distinct CDR3 sequences, roughly 52% of which are singletons. Approximately 2.1% of the sample goes to the ten largest clones.

This clonotype was picked up a small number of times. Its binding antigen is unknown. Base qualities are not recorded, but no much larger clone differs from it by a single base. On the study overall, not on this receptor specifically: Total diversity estimates from one million sequenced T cells were considered lower bounds and underestimates. Observed TCR beta diversity per million T cells fell roughly linearly with age, and a significant reduction was already apparent by age around 40. Donor CMV infection status was unknown, potentially confounding age-related changes in expanded clonotypes. A strong correlation was found between observed TCR beta diversity and the percentage of naive T cells measured by flow cytometry. The long-lived group showed more naive CD4+ T cells, fewer expanded clones and increased TCR diversity than the aged group, suggesting age selection. Because profiling used bulk unsorted PBMCs, naive and antigen-experienced compartments could not be compared conclusively.

The CDR3 starts with the cysteine, ends with the phenylalanine, and has 11 residues. The retained sequence is limited to the CDR3, 33 bases, with the frame set at the first base. CDR1 is given as SQVTM and CDR2 as ANQGSEA, both from the germline V gene. V was cut back by 3 bases and J by 7 bases, leaving a gap of 9 bases between them. The roughly 39 donors, aged about 6 to 95 years, were systemically healthy Caucasian individuals from Russia. About 9.1 milliliters of peripheral blood were collected from each donor into EDTA-treated Vacutainer tubes. Ficoll-Paque density-gradient centrifugation was used to isolate PBMCs, with at least 6 million per sample. Total RNA was extracted from PBMCs with Trizol reagent, with at least 5 micrograms obtained per sample. Naive CD45RAhigh/CD27high T cell percentages were measured by flow cytometry on a PBMC aliquot from every donor.

The sequenced sample consisted of blood. The sequence was obtained from a woman aged 35 to 49 in good health. The chain joins TRBV29-1 to TRBJ1-1; TRBD1 is possibly the D segment (5 matching bases). CDR3 protein: CSVDGGNEAFF. The DNA is as follows: TGCAGCGTTGATGGGGGTAATGAAGCTTTCTTT.